This T cell receptor (beta chain) was recorded in a study of blood T cell repertoires in COVID-19. Study-level information: Spain, Italy and the United States supplied samples that represented acute and convalescent COVID-19. From T cells, B-cell-depleted T cells, or PBMCs came the material, which was cDNA or gDNA.

Source study methods: Estimation of nucleated cell counts relied on the amplification of reference gene primers. TCRdb's copy holds only in-frame clones and misses some; the assay was immunoSEQ multiplex PCR. V and J calls and clone size are copied from that table; D and trimming were computed from the DNA. The table includes about 140,000 clones, 85% to 90% detected once. The germline gives CDR1 WNHNN, CDR2 SYGVQD (reference sequence). J gave up 5 bases and V 6 bases, and 12 bases lay outside the gene matches. The CDR3 sequence is 16 residues long. Sequencing used peripheral blood. The J gene is TRBJ2-1, the V gene TRBV10-1, with 8 positions matching TRBD2. This sequence was found in a human donor in a cohort sampled during active COVID-19. CDR3 bases: TGCGCCAGCAGCGACAACCAACGTAGCGGGGACAATGAGCAGTTCTTC. Translation gives CASSDNQRSGDNEQFF.